Listed here are 17 T cell receptor beta chains from one sample, sequenced in a study of brain T cells in children with intractable seizures. Assay used: immunoSEQ multiplex PCR; TCRdb lists only in-frame clones, some missing. The sample holds 65,000 to 85,000 clones, approximately 94% seen once. Sequences were derived from peripheral blood, sampled at surgery. These receptors all come from a boy under three years old with tuberous sclerosis and intractable seizures.

The rearrangement uses TRBV28 and TRBJ1-5; possible D gene TRBD1, 6 bases. The CDR3 is 15 amino acids. The germline V gene has CDR1 MDHEN and CDR2 SYDVKM. Trimming took off 6 bases at V and 2 bases at J, with 14 bases between the two ends. The CDR3 is CASRQQGSGNQPQHF. DNA of the CDR3: TGTGCCAGCAGGCAACAGGGTTCTGGCAATCAGCCCCAGCATTTT.

This rearrangement joins TRBV2 to TRBJ2-7; D is perhaps TRBD2 (5 bases). Deletions cut 2 bases from V and 2 bases from J, with 16 bases between. Looked up from germline, CDR1 is SNHLY and CDR2 is FYNNEI. The CDR3 has 16 residues. In DNA form, the CDR3 reads TGTGCCAGCAGTGAATGGGAGTTGGCAGTTACCTACGAGCAGTACTTC. It encodes CASSEWELAVTYEQYF. Using reference TRBV2 and TRBJ2-7 for the parts outside the CDR3, the full variable domain is EPEVTQTPSHQVTQMGQEVILRCVPISNHLYFYWYRQILGQKVEFLVSFYNNEISEKSEIFDDQFSVERPDGSNFTLKIRSTKLEDSAMYFCASSEWELAVTYEQYFGPGTRLTVT.

The CDR3 nucleotides read TGTGCCAGCAGTAAAATCCGGGACAGGGTCGAACTCACAGTCCTCGGGGAGCTGTTTTTT. It encodes CASSKIRDRVELTVLGELFF. This chain links TRBV21-1 with TRBJ2-2; the tabulated D call, TRBD1, remains unverified against the DNA. TRBV21-1 has pseudogene status. The CDR3 totals 20 residues.

The rearrangement links TRBV5-6 to TRBJ1-3; D is uncertain. Germline assignment: CDR1 SGHDT and CDR2 YYEEEE. Trimming removed 0 bases from V and 0 bases from J, with 4 bases in between. This CDR3 region has 14 residues. This CDR3 reads CASSLGLSGNTIYF. In DNA form, the CDR3 reads TGTGCCAGCAGCTTGGGCCTCTCTGGAAACACCATATATTTT.

The genes are TRBV5-6 and TRBJ1-6, with D uncertain. Trimming took off 4 bases at V and 11 bases at J, with 10 bases between the two ends. The V gene's germline CDR1 is SGHDT and CDR2 YYEEEE. The CDR3 is 12 residues long. CDR3 residues: CASSKDRAPLHF. CDR3 nucleotide sequence: TGTGCCAGCAGCAAGGATAGGGCACCCCTCCACTTT.

The J gene is TRBJ2-7, the V gene TRBV10-3, with D possibly being TRBD1 or TRBD2 (5 bases each). V dropped 0 bases and J dropped 4 bases, with 16 bases sitting between them. The CDR3 length is 16 residues. Germline lookup yields CDR1 ENHRY and CDR2 SYGVKD. The CDR3, as DNA: TGTGCCATCAGTGAGTCTTCCGGGACCAAACCTTACGAGCAGTACTTC. It specifies CAISESSGTKPYEQYF.

This chain connects TRBV11-2 to TRBJ2-7; 15 bases match TRBD2. The junction had 5 bases not matched to a gene; V was cut back by 3 bases and J by 5 bases. Germline V gives CDR1 SGHAT, CDR2 FQNNGV. CDR3 length: 16 amino acids. Written as DNA, the CDR3 is TGTGCCAGCAGCTTCAGGACTAGCGGGAGGGTACACGAGCAGTACTTC. It specifies CASSFRTSGRVHEQYF.

The chain has TRBV6-1 and TRBJ1-2, with D hard to call. The V gene lost 3 bases and the J gene lost 3 bases, with 20 bases spanning the gap. Germline CDR1 reads MNHNS; CDR2 reads SASEGT. CDR3 length: 17 residues. The CDR3 DNA reads TGTGCCAGCAGTGAGGGTTCGCACTTGAGACACTACTATGGCTACACCTTC. Amino acid sequence: CASSEGSHLRHYYGYTF.

This clone was seen a single time. The chain is built from TRBV6-5 and TRBJ2-7; D tentatively fits TRBD1 or TRBD2 (5 bases each). V was cut by 0 bases and J by 4 bases, with 16 bases left in between. The CDR3 runs to 16 residues. CDR1 MNHEY and CDR2 SVGAGI come from the germline V gene. CDR3 sequence (DNA): TGTGCCAGCAGTTACTCGAGGGACGTTAGTATGTACGAGCAGTACTTC. Protein sequence: CASSYSRDVSMYEQYF.

A single count supports this clone. The rearrangement uses TRBV18 and TRBJ2-7; possibly TRBD1 for D (7 bases). Trimming pared 6 bases from V and 6 bases from J, leaving 15 bases between. In germline, CDR1 is KGHSH, CDR2 LQKENI. There are 13 residues in the CDR3. The CDR3 here is CASSRDRRSEQYF. The CDR3 DNA follows: TGTGCCAGCTCGCGGGACAGAAGATCCGAGCAGTACTTC.

This chain connects TRBV11-1 to TRBJ1-5; weak D call: TRBD1 (5 bases). V was shortened by 11 bases and J by 0 bases, with 11 bases between the two germline ends. Per germline, CDR1 SGHAT and CDR2 FQDESV (reference sequence). CDR3 size: 13 residues. The CDR3 DNA is TGTGCCTCCGGGACCGATAGCAATCAGCCCCAGCATTTT. Its translation is CASGTDSNQPQHF.

V is TRBV6-1 and J is TRBJ2-2; no reliable D call. Germline CDR1 reads MNHNS; CDR2 reads SASEGT. The CDR3 totals 13 residues. V lost 3 bases and J 4 bases, leaving 6 bases between the germline ends. CDR3 DNA: TGTGCCAGCAGTGACAGAATCACCGGGGAGCTGTTTTTT. Translated: CASSDRITGELFF.

This clone came up once. The chain recombines TRBV4-2 with TRBJ2-5, with D perhaps matching TRBD2 (7 bases). Germline V gives CDR1 LGHNA, CDR2 YNFKEQ. The length of the CDR3 is 16 residues. Trimming took off 2 bases at V and 5 bases at J, with 18 bases between the two ends. The CDR3 is CASSQNYGGAAETQYF. CDR3 DNA: TGTGCCAGCAGCCAAAACTATGGGGGGGCCGCGGAGACCCAGTACTTC.

The chain carries TRBV19 and TRBJ2-1, with a possible D match to TRBD2 (6 bases). V shed 1 base and J shed 5 bases, with 12 bases lying between them. Germline assignment: CDR1 LNHDA and CDR2 SQIVND (reference sequence). CDR3 length: 15 amino acids. The CDR3 region is CASSIGSLAHNEQFF. As DNA, the CDR3 is TGTGCCAGTAGTATAGGGTCGCTAGCGCACAATGAGCAGTTCTTC.

This chain uses TRBV24-1 with TRBJ2-2; no definite D call. Germline CDR1 KGHDR, CDR2 SFDVKD. This CDR3 contains 12 residues. Deletions cut 3 bases from V and 6 bases from J, with 4 bases between. CDR3 coding DNA: TGTGCCACCAGTGATCAGCCCGGGGAGCTGTTTTTT. Translated: CATSDQPGELFF.

Of note for this clone: The junction shows a germline mismatch at one end, possibly a read error. V usage is TRBV19 and J usage is TRBJ2-7, with D perhaps matching TRBD2 (5 bases). This CDR3 has 15 amino acids. CDR1 and CDR2 (germline): LNHDA, SQIVND (reference sequence). CDR3 sequence reads: CANSSPTDGTYEQYF. The CDR3 DNA reads as TGTGCCAATAGTAGCCCCACCGACGGGACCTACGAGCAGTACTTC.

V gene TRBV2 combines with J gene TRBJ2-5; 8 positions agree with TRBD1. This CDR3 is 15 amino acids long. Germline V gene sequence: CDR1 SNHLY, CDR2 FYNNEI. The V gene end was trimmed by 8 bases and the J gene end by 4 bases; junction bases not matched to a gene: 12. Here the CDR3 DNA reads TGTGCCAGCCGTGGACAGGGAGGTTTCGGAGAGACCCAGTACTTC. Protein product: CASRGQGGFGETQYF.